A single sample gave rise to the 5 T cell receptor beta chains below, sequenced in a study of T cell responses to AZD1222 COVID-19 vaccine. Using immunoSEQ multiplex PCR, the repertoire was profiled, and TCRdb retains in-frame clones only, with some absent. The sample holds some 150,000 clones, about 91% seen once. Specimen: peripheral blood, collected on day 0 of AZD1222 vaccination. These receptors were obtained from an adult in good health.

V and J are TRBV6-5 and TRBJ2-1; D possibly matches TRBD1 or TRBD2 (6 bases each). Germline V lookup: CDR1 MNHEY, CDR2 SVGAGI. Between the trimmed V and J ends, which lost 2 bases and 8 bases, there was a span of 10 bases. The CDR3 consists of 13 residues. DNA for the CDR3: TGTGCCAGCAGTTACCCCGGGGGCGATGAGCAGTTCTTC. Amino acid sequence: CASSYPGGDEQFF.

DNA for the CDR3: TGTGCCAGCGGATGGGGGGACAGGGTCTATTCACCCCTCCACTTT. Its translation is CASGWGDRVYSPLHF. The chain joins TRBV27 to TRBJ1-6; 9 nucleotides match TRBD1. Losses at the gene ends were 8 bases for V and 8 bases for J; bases not matched to a gene: 10. This CDR3 is 15 amino acids long. The V gene's germline CDR1 is MNHEY and CDR2 SMNVEV (reference sequence).

The V and J genes are TRBV5-1 and TRBJ2-5; D not resolved. There are 14 residues in the CDR3. Looked up from germline, CDR1 is SGHRS and CDR2 is YFSETQ. Deletions cut 2 bases from V and 0 bases from J, with 8 bases between. CDR3 protein: CASSLVGYQETQYF. CDR3 nucleotide sequence: TGCGCCAGCAGCTTAGTGGGGTACCAAGAGACCCAGTACTTC.

The count of this clone is one. The DNA for the CDR3 is TGCAGCGTTGAACAGGGGGCGAATGAGCAGTTCTTC. Its translation: CSVEQGANEQFF. This chain joins TRBV29-1 and TRBJ2-1, with 8 bases aligning to TRBD1. This CDR3 contains 12 residues. CDR1 is SQVTM, CDR2 ANQGSEA, per germline. Losses at the gene ends were 2 bases for V and 7 bases for J; bases not matched to a gene: 1.

The V call is TRBV30, the J call TRBJ1-4; D is uncertain. The CDR3 is 15 residues long. From germline, CDR1 is GTSNPN and CDR2 SVGIG (reference sequence). V lost 0 bases and J 4 bases, leaving 12 bases between the germline ends. The CDR3 is CAWSVQQTRNEKLFF. The DNA for the CDR3 is TGTGCCTGGAGTGTACAACAGACTCGTAATGAAAAACTGTTTTTT. Drawing the rest from reference TRBV30 and TRBJ1-4, the complete variable domain is SQTIHQWPATLVQPVGSPLSLECTVEGTSNPNLYWYRQAAGRGLQLLFYSVGIGQISSEVPQNLSASRPQDRQFILSSKKLLLSDSGFYLCAWSVQQTRNEKLFFGSGTQLSVL.